The clone carrying this T cell receptor beta chain was detected many times. Its specificity is unknown. This sample stems from a study of T cell repertoires in cytomegalovirus infection. Whole-study context: The public TCR beta signatures pointed to both CMV infection and matching HLA type. Findings of the study overall: Clonotype analysis showed dominance of the ex vivo response by HLA-C-restricted CMV-specific TCR beta clonotypes. Accumulated public TCR beta family frequency recognized individuals carrying CMV together with the relevant HLA.

TCRdb re-derived calls from the reads in MiXCR, one entry per CDR3 protein. The sample shows some 450,000 distinct CDR3 sequences, under 40% of them seen only once. The CDR3 loop spans 13 amino acids. The germline V and J ends were trimmed by 5 bases and 1 base, with 8 bases remaining between them. Material for sequencing was PBMCs. The TCR comes from a human donor in good health (CMV status not recorded). Some clones in this sample may be carry-over from other donors' samples. The chain recombines TRBV12-3 or TRBV12-4 with TRBJ2-5; the D is unclear. CDR3 nucleotide sequence: TGTGCCAGCAGTCCCCAACCCCAAGAGACCCAGTACTTC. As protein: CASSPQPQETQYF.